The 20 T cell receptor beta chains reported below all come from one sample, sequenced in a study of control samples from healthy donors and cancer patients. Data came from immunoSEQ multiplex PCR; TCRdb stores just in-frame clones and leaves some out. The sample lists about 94,000 clones, 90% occurring once. The sample comprised blood. The receptors shown here come from a woman between 18 and 30 years old in good health.

The V and J genes are TRBV3-1 (or the pseudogene TRBV3-2) and TRBJ1-2, with no clear D. V lost 5 bases, J lost 4 bases, and 11 bases lay in between. The CDR3 runs to 13 residues. Germline loops: CDR1 LGHDT, CDR2 YNNKEL (reference sequence). CDR3 sequence reads: CASSDLTLYGYTF. In DNA, the CDR3 is TGTGCCAGCAGCGACCTAACCCTCTATGGCTACACCTTC.

The chain couples TRBV10-3 to TRBJ1-3, with D possibly matching TRBD1 (6 bases). Per the germline V gene, CDR1 is ENHRY and CDR2 is SYGVKD. The CDR3 extends over 16 amino acids. Trimming pared 0 bases from V and 0 bases from J, leaving 9 bases between. CDR3 sequence reads: CAISESTGLSGNTIYF. For the CDR3, the DNA is TGTGCCATCAGTGAGTCTACAGGGCTCTCTGGAAACACCATATATTTT.

The V gene is TRBV7-9, the J gene TRBJ2-7; 9 bases map to TRBD1. Unmatched junction bases numbered 10, after V lost 5 bases and J lost 5 bases. Per the germline V gene, CDR1 is SEHNR and CDR2 is FQNEAQ (reference sequence). The CDR3 consists of 15 residues. CDR3 nucleotide sequence: TGTGCCAGCAGCCCAACCGGGACAGGGTTTCACGAGCAGTACTTC. It yields the protein CASSPTGTGFHEQYF.

The V call is TRBV14, the J call TRBJ2-2; 8 nucleotides line up with TRBD1. Germline V gives CDR1 SGHDN, CDR2 FVKESK. CDR3 size: 16 residues. J gave up 4 bases and V 4 bases, and 8 bases lay outside the gene matches. The CDR3 loop is CASSRVQGAITGELFF. DNA of the CDR3: TGTGCCAGCAGCCGAGTCCAGGGGGCGATCACCGGGGAGCTGTTTTTT.

This chain links TRBV18 with TRBJ1-2; the D gene is possibly TRBD1 (5 bases). The CDR3 has 16 residues. CDR1 and CDR2 from the germline V gene are KGHSH and LQKENI. Trimming pared 3 bases from V and 6 bases from J, leaving 20 bases between. The CDR3: CASSPPNQGGFNGYTF. The CDR3 nucleotides are TGTGCCAGCTCACCCCCTAATCAGGGAGGGTTTAATGGCTACACCTTC.

The chain uses TRBV27 and TRBJ2-3, with D uncertain. CDR1 and CDR2 (germline): MNHEY, SMNVEV (reference sequence). CDR3 length equals 15 residues. V shed 3 bases and J shed 0 bases, with 10 bases lying between them. CDR3 protein: CASSFELTSTDTQYF. DNA for the CDR3: TGTGCCAGCAGTTTCGAGTTAACTAGCACAGATACGCAGTATTTT.

The genes are TRBV7-9 and TRBJ2-3, with no clear D. Germline V lookup: CDR1 SEHNR, CDR2 FQNEAQ (reference sequence). CDR3 size: 16 residues. V shed 8 bases and J shed 0 bases, with 18 bases lying between them. The CDR3, as DNA: TGTGCCAGCTCCCGGCAGGCCACCTCTAGCACAGATACGCAGTATTTT. Translated, it gives CASSRQATSSTDTQYF.

This clone was seen just once. The chain is built from TRBV2 and TRBJ2-1; 9 bases agree with TRBD2. The CDR3 loop spans 16 amino acids. The J segment lost 3 bases and the V segment lost 5 bases, leaving 8 bases of the junction unmatched. Germline CDR1 and CDR2: SNHLY and FYNNEI. The CDR3 coding sequence is TGTGCCAGCAGTCCATCCCTAGCGGGGCTCTACAATGAGCAGTTCTTC. It specifies CASSPSLAGLYNEQFF. Complete variable domain (other parts from reference TRBV2 and TRBJ2-1): EPEVTQTPSHQVTQMGQEVILRCVPISNHLYFYWYRQILGQKVEFLVSFYNNEISEKSEIFDDQFSVERPDGSNFTLKIRSTKLEDSAMYFCASSPSLAGLYNEQFFGPGTRLTVL.

The chain employs TRBV29-1 and TRBJ1-2; TRBD1 is a possible D gene (6 bases). CDR1 is SQVTM and CDR2 is ANQGSEA in the germline V gene. The CDR3 is made up of 15 amino acids. The V end lost 7 bases, the J end lost 4 bases, and 22 bases lay between the germline ends. DNA for the CDR3: TGCAGCGCTTTGACAGGACGCCAAACCAGCTATGGCTACACCTTC. Encoded protein: CSALTGRQTSYGYTF.

The chain combines TRBV5-4 with TRBJ1-6; TRBD1 aligns across 8 bases. With 3 bases clipped from V and 4 bases from J, the junction kept 3 bases outside the gene matches. This CDR3 is 15 amino acids long. Germline CDR1 is SGHNT and CDR2 is YYREEE (reference sequence). The CDR3 region has the DNA TGTGCCAGCAGCTCGGACAGGGCTTATAATTCACCCCTCCACTTT. This codes for CASSSDRAYNSPLHF.

This clone came up once. The chain carries TRBV6-2 or TRBV6-3 and TRBJ1-2; D remains ambiguous. V was trimmed by 5 bases and J by 6 bases, leaving 13 bases between them. This CDR3 comprises 13 residues. Per germline, CDR1 MNHEY and CDR2 SVGEGT. The CDR3 sequence: CASSAYGLDGYTF. In nucleotides, the CDR3 is TGTGCCAGCAGTGCCTACGGCCTTGATGGCTACACCTTC.

This rearrangement joins TRBV5-1 to TRBJ2-5; 7 nucleotides align to TRBD1. V dropped 7 bases and J dropped 6; count of bases not matched to a gene: 9. CDR3 size: 13 residues. From germline, CDR1 is SGHRS and CDR2 YFSETQ. CDR3 sequence reads: CASSETGQKTQYF. DNA of the CDR3: TGCGCCAGCTCCGAGACAGGGCAAAAGACCCAGTACTTC.

J is TRBJ2-7 and V is TRBV12-5; tentatively, D is TRBD1 (6 bases). CDR1 and CDR2 (germline): LGHNT, FRNRAP. CDR3 length: 13 residues. V was clipped by 1 base and J by 2 bases, with 6 bases between them. The CDR3 bases are TGTGCTAGTGGTTTGGACAGGGCCTACGAGCAGTACTTC. Translation gives CASGLDRAYEQYF. The full variable domain, rest sourced from reference TRBV12-5 and TRBJ2-7, is DARVTQTPRHKVTEMGQEVTMRCQPILGHNTVFWYRQTMMQGLELLAYFRNRAPLDDSGMPKDRFSAEMPDATLATLKIQPSEPRDSAVYFCASGLDRAYEQYFGPGTRLTVT.

This chain joins TRBV29-1 and TRBJ1-1; TRBD1 agrees at 8 bases. Trimming removed 1 base from V and 3 bases from J; junction bases left unmatched: 4. CDR3 length: 14 amino acids. From germline, CDR1 is SQVTM and CDR2 ANQGSEA. DNA for the CDR3: TGCAGCGTTGAAGTAAACAGGGGGGACACTGAAGCTTTCTTT. Amino acid sequence: CSVEVNRGDTEAFF.

The chain has TRBV29-1 and TRBJ1-1; D might be TRBD1 (5 bases). Germline V gene sequence: CDR1 SQVTM, CDR2 ANQGSEA. V was pared by 8 bases and J by 5 bases, with 27 bases between. This CDR3 region has 16 residues. The CDR3 DNA follows: TGCAGCTCATCGCCCGGACTAGATAGACCAGGGACTGAAGCTTTCTTT. Amino acids: CSSSPGLDRPGTEAFF.

This clone showed up just a few times. The CDR3 nucleotides read TGTGCCAGCAGCTTATCCCGACCTTCAGGGGTCCCTTACGAGCAGTACTTC. Translated: CASSLSRPSGVPYEQYF. The rearrangement uses TRBV7-2 and TRBJ2-7; D is perhaps TRBD1 (6 bases). Looked up from germline, CDR1 is SGHTA and CDR2 is FQGNSA. Deletions cut 2 bases from V and 4 bases from J, with 21 bases between. This CDR3 contains 17 residues. Together with reference TRBV7-2 and TRBJ2-7, the CDR3 gives the full variable domain: GAGVSQSPSNKVTEKGKDVELRCDPISGHTALYWYRQSLGQGLEFLIYFQGNSAPDKSGLPSDRFSAERTGGSVSTLTIQRTQQEDSAVYLCASSLSRPSGVPYEQYFGPGTRLTVT.

CDR3 residues: CASSFGANTGELFF. CDR3 sequence (DNA): TGCGCCAGCAGTTTTGGGGCGAACACCGGGGAGCTGTTTTTT. The chain employs TRBV5-1 and TRBJ2-2; D unclear. This CDR3 is 14 amino acids long. Trimming stripped 5 bases from V and 0 bases from J, with 8 bases between. Germline V lookup: CDR1 SGHRS, CDR2 YFSETQ.

As DNA, the CDR3 is TGTGCCAGCAGTTCCACTAATTACAATGAGCAGTTCTTC. Its translation: CASSSTNYNEQFF. The V and J genes are TRBV7-9 and TRBJ2-1; D remains ambiguous. V lost 6 bases to trimming and J lost 4 bases, with 10 bases between them. The germline V gene encodes CDR1 SEHNR and CDR2 FQNEAQ (reference sequence). The CDR3 sequence is 13 residues long.

Only one count was recorded for this clone. The genes are TRBV9 and TRBJ1-4, with D possibly being TRBD1 (5 bases). Per the germline V gene, CDR1 is SGDLS and CDR2 is YYNGEE. Between the trimmed V and J ends, which lost 2 bases and 5 bases, there was a span of 10 bases. CDR3 length: 14 residues. The CDR3 sequence is CASSVAGGNEKLFF. DNA of the CDR3: TGTGCCAGCAGCGTCGCGGGGGGGAATGAAAAACTGTTTTTT. Combining the CDR3 with reference TRBV9 and TRBJ1-4 gives the whole variable domain DSGVTQTPKHLITATGQRVTLRCSPRSGDLSVYWYQQSLDQGLQFLIQYYNGEERAKGNILERFSAQQFPDLHSELNLSSLELGDSALYFCASSVAGGNEKLFFGSGTQLSVL.

The table lists this clone with a count of one. The chain has TRBV2 and TRBJ2-4, with D tentatively TRBD1 (5 bases). V lost 9 bases and J lost 5, with 11 bases in between. Germline CDR1 reads SNHLY; CDR2 reads FYNNEI. CDR3 length equals 12 residues. CDR3 sequence (DNA): TGTGCCAGTGCGCTAGGGGAAAACATTCAGTACTTC. Translation: CASALGENIQYF.